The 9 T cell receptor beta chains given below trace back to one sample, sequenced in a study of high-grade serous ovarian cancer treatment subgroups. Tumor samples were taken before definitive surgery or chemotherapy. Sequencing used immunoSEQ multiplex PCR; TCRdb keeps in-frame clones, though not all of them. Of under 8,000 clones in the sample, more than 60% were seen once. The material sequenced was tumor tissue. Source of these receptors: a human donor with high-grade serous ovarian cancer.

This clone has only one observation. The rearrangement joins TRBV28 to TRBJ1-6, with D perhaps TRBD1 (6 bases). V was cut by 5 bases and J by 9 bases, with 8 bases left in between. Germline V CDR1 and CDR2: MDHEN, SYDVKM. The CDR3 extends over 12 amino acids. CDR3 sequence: CASSRGGSPLHF. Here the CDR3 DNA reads TGTGCCAGCAGTAGGGGGGGTTCACCCCTCCACTTT.

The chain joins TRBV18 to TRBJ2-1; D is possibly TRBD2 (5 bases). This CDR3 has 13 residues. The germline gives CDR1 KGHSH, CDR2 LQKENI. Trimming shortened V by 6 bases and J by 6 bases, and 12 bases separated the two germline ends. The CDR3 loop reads CASSRGSVNEQFF. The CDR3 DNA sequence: TGTGCCAGCTCCCGGGGTAGCGTCAATGAGCAGTTCTTC.

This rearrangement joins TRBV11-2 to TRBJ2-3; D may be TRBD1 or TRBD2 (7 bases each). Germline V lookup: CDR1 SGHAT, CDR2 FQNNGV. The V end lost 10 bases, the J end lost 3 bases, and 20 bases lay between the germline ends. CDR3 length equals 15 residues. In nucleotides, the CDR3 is TGTGCCACCAGAATTCAGGGGGGGCTTACAGATACGCAGTATTTT. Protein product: CATRIQGGLTDTQYF.

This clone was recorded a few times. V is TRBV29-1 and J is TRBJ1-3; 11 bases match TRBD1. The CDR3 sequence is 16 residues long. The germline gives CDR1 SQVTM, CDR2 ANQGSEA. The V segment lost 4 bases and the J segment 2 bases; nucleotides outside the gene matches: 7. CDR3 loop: CSVAWLDRGPGNTIYF. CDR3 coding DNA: TGCAGCGTTGCATGGCTGGACAGGGGGCCTGGAAACACCATATATTTT.

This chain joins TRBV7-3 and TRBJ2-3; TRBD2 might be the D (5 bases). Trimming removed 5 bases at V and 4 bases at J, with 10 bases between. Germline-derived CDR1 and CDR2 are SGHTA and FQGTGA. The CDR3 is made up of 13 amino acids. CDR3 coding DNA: TGTGCCAGCAGCCCGCTCGGGGCAGATACGCAGTATTTT. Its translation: CASSPLGADTQYF.

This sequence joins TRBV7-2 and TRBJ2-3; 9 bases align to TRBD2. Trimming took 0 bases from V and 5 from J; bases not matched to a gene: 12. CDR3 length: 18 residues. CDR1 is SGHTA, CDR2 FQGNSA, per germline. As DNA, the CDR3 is TGTGCCAGCAGCTTAGCGAAGGTTGCGGGAGGGCCACGAGATACGCAGTATTTT. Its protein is CASSLAKVAGGPRDTQYF.

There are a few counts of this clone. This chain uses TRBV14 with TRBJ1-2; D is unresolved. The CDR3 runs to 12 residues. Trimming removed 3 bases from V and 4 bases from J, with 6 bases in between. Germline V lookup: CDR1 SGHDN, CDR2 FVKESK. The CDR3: CASSQTRYGYTF. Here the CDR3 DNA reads TGTGCCAGCAGCCAGACACGCTATGGCTACACCTTC.

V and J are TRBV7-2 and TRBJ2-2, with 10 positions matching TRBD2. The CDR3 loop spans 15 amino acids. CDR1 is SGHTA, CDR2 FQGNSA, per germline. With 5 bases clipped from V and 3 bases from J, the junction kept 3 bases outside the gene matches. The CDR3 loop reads CASSRTSGYTGELFF. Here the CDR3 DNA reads TGTGCCAGCAGCCGGACTAGCGGATACACCGGGGAGCTGTTTTTT.

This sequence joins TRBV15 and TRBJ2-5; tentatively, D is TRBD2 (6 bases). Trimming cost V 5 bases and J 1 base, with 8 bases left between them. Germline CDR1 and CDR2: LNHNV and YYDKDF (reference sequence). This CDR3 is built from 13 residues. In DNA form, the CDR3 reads TGTGCCACCAGCGGCGGGGCCCAAGAGACCCAGTACTTC. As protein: CATSGGAQETQYF. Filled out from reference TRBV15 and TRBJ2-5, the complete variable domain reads DAMVIQNPRYQVTQFGKPVTLSCSQTLNHNVMYWYQQKSSQAPKLLFHYYDKDFNNEADTPDNFQSRRPNTSFCFLDIRSPGLGDTAMYLCATSGGAQETQYFGPGTRLLVL.